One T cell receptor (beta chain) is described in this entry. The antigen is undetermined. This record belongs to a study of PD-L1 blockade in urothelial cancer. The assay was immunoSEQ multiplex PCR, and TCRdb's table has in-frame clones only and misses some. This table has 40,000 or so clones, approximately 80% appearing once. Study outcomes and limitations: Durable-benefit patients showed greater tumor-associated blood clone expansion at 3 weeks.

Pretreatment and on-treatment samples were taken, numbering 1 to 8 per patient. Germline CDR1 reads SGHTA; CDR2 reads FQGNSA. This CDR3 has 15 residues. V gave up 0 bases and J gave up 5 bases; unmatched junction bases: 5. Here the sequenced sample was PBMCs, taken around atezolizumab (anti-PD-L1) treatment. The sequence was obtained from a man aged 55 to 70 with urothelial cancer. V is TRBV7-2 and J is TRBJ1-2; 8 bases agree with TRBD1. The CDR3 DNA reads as TGTGCCAGCAGCTTAGCCCCAGGGGGCGAATATGGCTACACCTTC. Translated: CASSLAPGGEYGYTF.